The 18 T cell receptor beta chains listed next were all sequenced from one sample in a study of identical twins (dated by TCRdb to between 2015 and 2016). The library was produced with 5' RACE. TCRdb lists the instrument as Illumina HiSeq 2000. TCRdb passed the public sequencing reads through fastp at Q25 and MiXCR, retaining productive beta sequences. Each CDR3 protein appears once, grouped with its most common genes and DNA. Recorded for this sample are hundreds of thousands of distinct CDR3 sequences; approximately 9% of them occurred a single time. Clones ranked in the top ten supply roughly 0.97% of the sample. These sequences were also reported in another study, on yellow fever vaccine responses in identical twins.

The sequenced sample consisted of PBMCs. The source is a woman younger than 35 in good health.

The chain has TRBV6-2 or TRBV6-3 and TRBJ2-1; 11 bases are a match to TRBD2. Germline lookup yields CDR1 MNHEY and CDR2 SVGEGT. The CDR3 covers 20 residues. Losses at the gene ends were 0 bases for V and 10 bases for J; bases not matched to a gene: 20. The CDR3 coding sequence is TGTGCCAGCAGTTACTCGAAAGACCCGGGAGGACTAGCGGGTATCGGAGAGCAGTTCTTC. This gives the protein CASSYSKDPGGLAGIGEQFF.

This clonotype was counted at least ten times. The V gene is TRBV10-3, the J gene TRBJ2-7; 8 bases match TRBD2. V shed 8 bases, J shed 2 bases, and the junction held 5 bases outside the gene matches. Germline assignment: CDR1 ENHRY and CDR2 SYGVKD. The length of the CDR3 is 13 residues. In DNA form, the CDR3 reads TGTGCCATCTCAACTAGCGGTACCTACGAGCAGTACTTC. Translation gives CAISTSGTYEQYF.

The sample holds a few counts of this clonotype. V gene TRBV6-1 combines with J gene TRBJ2-3; D may be TRBD2 (6 bases). The V end was cut by 6 bases, the J end by 4 bases, with 17 bases between. This CDR3 has 15 residues. In germline, CDR1 is MNHNS, CDR2 SASEGT. The CDR3 loop is CASSSSPGAPDTQYF. The CDR3 DNA reads TGTGCCAGCAGCTCTTCGCCGGGAGCCCCAGATACGCAGTATTTT.

This clonotype occurred many times. CDR3 bases: TGTGCCAGCACCTCCATAAACGCGAACACCGGGGAGCTGTTTTTT. Translating it yields CASTSINANTGELFF. The gene calls are TRBV5-6 and TRBJ2-2; D not certain. V was trimmed by 6 bases and J by 0 bases, leaving 12 bases between them. The CDR3 is 15 residues long. Germline-derived CDR1 and CDR2 are SGHDT and YYEEEE.

This sequence joins TRBV12-3 or TRBV12-4 and TRBJ2-7, with TRBD1 identical over 8 bases. The V gene end was trimmed by 6 bases and the J gene end by 2 bases; junction bases not matched to a gene: 6. The CDR3 has 14 amino acids. The chain's CDR3 is CASRYRQGPYEQYF. As DNA, the CDR3 is TGTGCCAGCAGATACCGACAGGGGCCCTACGAGCAGTACTTC.

This chain uses TRBV28 with TRBJ2-7, with 8 bases matching TRBD1. The CDR3 covers 15 residues. V gave up 5 bases and J gave up 3 bases; unmatched junction bases: 9. Germline V lookup: CDR1 MDHEN, CDR2 SYDVKM. CDR3 residues: CASSPPTGAYYEQYF. The DNA of the CDR3 is TGTGCCAGCAGTCCCCCGACAGGGGCTTACTACGAGCAGTACTTC. Full variable domain (missing parts from reference TRBV28 and TRBJ2-7): DVKVTQSSRYLVKRTGEKVFLECVQDMDHENMFWYRQDPGLGLRLIYFSYDVKMKEKGDIPEGYSVSREKKERFSLILESASTNQTSMYLCASSPPTGAYYEQYFGPGTRLTVT.

The J gene is TRBJ2-1, the V gene TRBV28, with 10 bases fitting TRBD2. The V and J ends lost 3 bases and 3 bases, in that order; junction bases with no gene match: 5. Germline CDR1 reads MDHEN; CDR2 reads SYDVKM. The length of the CDR3 is 16 residues. For the CDR3, the DNA is TGTGCCAGCAGTTTCCTCGGACTAGCGGACTACAATGAGCAGTTCTTC. It encodes CASSFLGLADYNEQFF.

The rearrangement links TRBV7-8 to TRBJ2-7; D is uncertain. CDR1 is SGHVS and CDR2 is FQNEAQ in the germline V gene. Trimming took off 3 bases at V and 2 bases at J, with 14 bases between the two ends. This CDR3 comprises 15 residues. CDR3 region: CASSFGSVPAYEQYF. The CDR3 DNA sequence: TGTGCCAGCAGCTTTGGGTCAGTACCCGCCTACGAGCAGTACTTC.

V and J are TRBV5-1 and TRBJ2-7, with D uncertain. Trimming took off 5 bases at V and 6 bases at J, with 18 bases between the two ends. In germline, CDR1 is SGHRS, CDR2 YFSETQ. CDR3 length: 14 amino acids. The CDR3 DNA sequence: TGCGCCAGCAGAAGAGATCCCAAAGCCGGCGAGCAGTACTTC. It encodes CASRRDPKAGEQYF.

This clonotype was seen repeatedly, ten times or more. The rearrangement joins TRBV15 to TRBJ1-2; no definite D call. The V and J ends lost 0 bases and 6 bases respectively, with 8 bases between them. The germline CDR1 and CDR2 sequences are LNHNV and YYDKDF (reference sequence). The CDR3 totals 13 residues. CDR3 region: CATSRDWTDGYTF. The DNA of the CDR3 is TGTGCCACCAGCAGAGATTGGACTGATGGCTACACCTTC. Variable domain in full (rest from reference TRBV15 and TRBJ1-2): DAMVIQNPRYQVTQFGKPVTLSCSQTLNHNVMYWYQQKSSQAPKLLFHYYDKDFNNEADTPDNFQSRRPNTSFCFLDIRSPGLGDTAMYLCATSRDWTDGYTFGSGTRLTVV.

There are a few counts of this clonotype. V gene TRBV20-1 combines with J gene TRBJ2-5, with 8 positions matching TRBD2. V shed 0 bases, J shed 5 bases, and the junction held 8 bases outside the gene matches. From germline, CDR1 is DFQATT and CDR2 SNEGSKA (reference sequence). The CDR3 is 15 residues long. CDR3: CSARDSPGGPETQYF. For the CDR3, the DNA is TGCAGTGCTAGAGATAGTCCGGGAGGGCCGGAGACCCAGTACTTC.

The table lists this clonotype with many counts. The chain combines TRBV5-1 with TRBJ2-3; 7 nucleotides agree with TRBD2. V dropped 5 bases and J dropped 4; count of bases not matched to a gene: 7. Germline-derived CDR1 and CDR2 are SGHRS and YFSETQ. CDR3 length: 14 amino acids. CDR3 coding DNA: TGCGCCAGCAGGGCTAGCGGTAGCGCAGATACGCAGTATTTT. It encodes CASRASGSADTQYF.

A few counts support this clonotype. This chain connects TRBV29-1 to TRBJ2-1; TRBD2 matches 7 bases. Looked up from germline, CDR1 is SQVTM and CDR2 is ANQGSEA. V shed 7 bases and J 9 bases; nucleotides not matched to a gene: 12. This CDR3 comprises 13 residues. CDR3: CSAILAVTSEQFF. The CDR3 DNA follows: TGCAGCGCAATCCTAGCGGTAACTTCTGAGCAGTTCTTC.

This clonotype has more than one count but fewer than ten. This chain links TRBV7-9 with TRBJ2-2, with a possible D match to TRBD1 (6 bases). CDR3 length: 14 residues. CDR1 and CDR2 (germline): SEHNR, FQNEAQ (reference sequence). V was clipped by 6 bases and J by 6 bases, with 14 bases between them. CDR3 bases: TGTGCCAGCAGTCAACAGGGTTTCGCCGGGGAGCTGTTTTTT. This codes for CASSQQGFAGELFF.

J is TRBJ1-2 and V is TRBV12-3 or TRBV12-4, with D hard to call. V lost 3 bases and J lost 6, with 11 bases in between. The CDR3 runs to 13 residues. The CDR3 reads CASSLEEGDGYTF. The CDR3 DNA sequence: TGTGCCAGCAGTTTGGAGGAGGGTGATGGCTACACCTTC.

This clonotype has a count of ten or more. DNA of the CDR3: TGCAGTGCTAGACAGGGGAGCTCCTATAATTCACCCCTCCACTTT. Protein: CSARQGSSYNSPLHF. V is TRBV20-1 and J is TRBJ1-6; TRBD1 is a possible D gene (6 bases). The germline V and J ends were trimmed by 2 bases and 0 bases, with 8 bases remaining between them. The CDR3 is made up of 15 amino acids. Germline loops: CDR1 DFQATT, CDR2 SNEGSKA (reference sequence).

This clonotype came up many times. The chain couples TRBV6-6 to TRBJ2-7; D may correspond to TRBD1 or TRBD2 (6 bases each). Looked up from germline, CDR1 is MNHNY and CDR2 is SVGAGI (reference sequence). V was pared by 6 bases and J by 3 bases, with 9 bases between. The length of the CDR3 is 12 residues. The CDR3 DNA sequence: TGTGCCAGCAGGAGGGGGGACTACGAGCAGTACTTC. It translates to CASRRGDYEQYF.

This chain connects TRBV7-9 to TRBJ2-5, with 11 bases matching TRBD2. This CDR3 is 15 amino acids long. The V gene's germline CDR1 is SEHNR and CDR2 FQNEAQ (reference sequence). The ends lost 10 bases at V and 5 bases at J; junction bases unmatched: 12. CDR3 in DNA: TGTGCCACCGGTGGGGCTAGCGGGAGGCCGGAGACCCAGTACTTC. Translating it yields CATGGASGRPETQYF.